This entry concerns a single TCR beta chain. As originally analysed: Amplification of reference gene primers provided the estimated nucleated cell counts. The repertoire was sequenced with immunoSEQ multiplex PCR; TCRdb's copy has only in-frame clones and lacks some. V and J calls plus clone size are reproduced from that table; the DNA served to infer D and trimming. Found here are about 230,000 clones, roughly 80% of them singletons; the top ten hold about 7.4%. This sample is part of a study of blood T cell repertoires in COVID-19. About the study: Material from acute and convalescent COVID-19 was sourced from the United States, Italy and Spain. In each case, the material was cDNA or gDNA derived from T cells, B-cell-depleted T cells, or PBMCs.

The CDR3 sequence is 16 residues long. The V segment lost 5 bases and the J segment 3 bases; nucleotides outside the gene matches: 8. Germline V gene data show CDR1 as MNHNY and CDR2 as SVGAGI (reference sequence). The specimen was peripheral blood. The sequence was obtained from an elderly woman with acute or convalescent COVID-19. V gene TRBV6-6 combines with J gene TRBJ1-5; 9 bases match TRBD1. CDR3 bases: TGTGCCAGCAGTCAACCGGGACAGGGCTTCAATCAGCCCCAGCATTTT. It is translated as CASSQPGQGFNQPQHF.